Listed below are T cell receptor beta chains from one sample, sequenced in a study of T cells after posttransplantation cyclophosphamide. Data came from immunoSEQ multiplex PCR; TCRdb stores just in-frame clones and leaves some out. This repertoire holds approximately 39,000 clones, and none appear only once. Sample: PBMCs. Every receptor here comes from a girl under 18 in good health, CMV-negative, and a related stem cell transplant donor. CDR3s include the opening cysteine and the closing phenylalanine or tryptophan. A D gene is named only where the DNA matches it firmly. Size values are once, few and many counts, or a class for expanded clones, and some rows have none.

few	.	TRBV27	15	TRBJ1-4	CASSLATAGGEKLFF	TGTGCCAGCAGTTTAGCGACGGCTGGCGGTGAAAAACTGTTTTTT
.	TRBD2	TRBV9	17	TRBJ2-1	CASNPSGGDGAYNEQFF	TGTGCCAGCAACCCTAGCGGAGGGGATGGGGCCTACAATGAGCAGTTCTTC
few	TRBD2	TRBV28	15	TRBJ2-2	CASSRLAGGTGELFF	TGTGCCAGCAGTCGCCTAGCGGGGGGAACCGGGGAGCTGTTTTTT
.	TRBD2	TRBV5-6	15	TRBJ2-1	CASSPSSGGLIEQFF	TGTGCCAGCAGCCCCTCTAGCGGGGGGTTGATAGAGCAGTTCTTC
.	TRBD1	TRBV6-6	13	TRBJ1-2	CASSRDSYYGYTF	TGTGCCAGCAGTCGGGACAGCTACTATGGCTACACCTTC
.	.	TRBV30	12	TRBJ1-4	CAWTPKQGMLFF	TGTGCCTGGACCCCCAAACAGGGAATGCTGTTTTTT
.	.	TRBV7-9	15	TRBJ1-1	CASSLANAVNTEAFF	TGTGCCAGCAGCTTAGCGAACGCGGTGAACACTGAAGCTTTCTTT
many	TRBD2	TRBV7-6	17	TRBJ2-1	CASSLGRGGRSYNEQFF	TGTGCCAGCAGCTTAGGTAGGGGCGGGAGGTCCTACAATGAGCAGTTCTTC
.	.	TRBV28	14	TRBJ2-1	CASRPRIGDNEQFF	TGTGCCAGCAGGCCACGCATAGGGGACAATGAGCAGTTCTTC
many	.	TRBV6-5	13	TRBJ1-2	CASRPPGSYGYTF	TGTGCCAGCAGACCCCCGGGAAGCTATGGCTACACCTTC
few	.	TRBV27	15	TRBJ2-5	CASSISGLRQETQYF	TGTGCCAGCAGTATATCGGGGCTGAGACAAGAGACCCAGTACTTC
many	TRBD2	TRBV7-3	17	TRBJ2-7	CASSRTSTSGSSSEQYF	TGTGCCAGCAGCAGAACGTCTACTAGCGGGAGTTCTTCCGAGCAGTACTTC
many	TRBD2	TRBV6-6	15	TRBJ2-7	CASRLGTSGSLEQYF	TGTGCCAGCAGACTCGGGACTAGCGGGAGCCTCGAGCAGTACTTC
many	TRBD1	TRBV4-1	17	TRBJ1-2	CASSPQGQGWTTYGYTF	TGCGCCAGCAGCCCCCAGGGACAGGGATGGACTACCTATGGCTACACCTTC
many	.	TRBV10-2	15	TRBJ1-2	CASSDYDTLYYGYTF	TGCGCCAGCAGTGATTATGACACTCTCTACTATGGCTACACCTTC
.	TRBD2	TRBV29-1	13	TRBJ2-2	CSVGLANTGELFF	TGCAGCGTCGGACTAGCCAACACCGGGGAGCTGTTTTTT
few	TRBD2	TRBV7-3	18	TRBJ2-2	CASSSLRGLAENTGELFF	TGTGCCAGCAGCTCCCTCAGGGGACTAGCGGAGAACACCGGGGAGCTGTTTTTT
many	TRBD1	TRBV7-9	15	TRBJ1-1	CASSLILGQGELAFF	TGTGCCAGCAGCTTAATTCTAGGACAGGGAGAGTTGGCTTTCTTT
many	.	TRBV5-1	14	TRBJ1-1	CASSFWSRNTEAFF	TGCGCCAGCAGCTTCTGGAGCAGAAACACTGAAGCTTTCTTT
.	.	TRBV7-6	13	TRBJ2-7	CASSLARGNEQYF	TGTGCCAGCAGCTTAGCACGGGGGAACGAGCAGTACTTC
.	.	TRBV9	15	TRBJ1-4	CASSSYPPTNEKLFF	TGTGCCAGCAGCTCCTACCCCCCAACTAATGAAAAACTGTTTTTT
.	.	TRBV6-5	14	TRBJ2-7	CASRFLRRGDEQYF	TGTGCCAGCAGGTTCCTGCGCAGGGGGGACGAGCAGTACTTC
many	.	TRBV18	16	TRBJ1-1	CASSPPVSGLNTEAFF	TGTGCCAGCTCACCACCCGTTTCTGGCTTGAACACTGAAGCTTTCTTT
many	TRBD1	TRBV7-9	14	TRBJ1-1	CASSPRQGSTEAFF	TGTGCCAGCAGCCCTAGACAGGGAAGCACTGAAGCTTTCTTT
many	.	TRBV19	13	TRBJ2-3	CASTWPGTDTQYF	TGTGCCAGCACCTGGCCGGGAACAGATACGCAGTATTTT
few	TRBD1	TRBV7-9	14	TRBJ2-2	CASSLTGDQRELFF	TGTGCCAGCAGTCTAACAGGGGACCAGCGGGAGCTGTTTTTT
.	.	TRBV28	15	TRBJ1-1	CASKSGQTGSSRAFF	TGTGCCAGCAAATCAGGGCAAACAGGGAGTAGTCGAGCTTTCTTT
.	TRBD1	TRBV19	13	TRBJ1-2	CASTHDRDYGYTF	TGTGCCAGTACCCACGACAGGGACTATGGCTACACCTTC
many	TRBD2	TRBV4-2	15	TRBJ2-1	CASSDSGASYNEQFF	TGTGCCAGCAGCGATAGCGGGGCCTCCTACAATGAGCAGTTCTTC
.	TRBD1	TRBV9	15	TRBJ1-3	CASSATTGTGNTIYF	TGTGCCAGCAGCGCCACGACAGGGACTGGAAACACCATATATTTT
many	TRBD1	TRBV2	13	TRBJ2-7	CASSPRQGDPQYF	TGTGCCAGCAGCCCGAGACAGGGGGATCCGCAGTACTTC
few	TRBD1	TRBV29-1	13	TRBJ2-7	CSVEVGQVYEQYF	TGCAGCGTTGAAGTGGGACAGGTTTACGAGCAGTACTTC
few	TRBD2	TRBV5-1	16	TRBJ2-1	CASSRELADPYNEQFF	TGCGCCAGCAGCCGAGAACTAGCGGATCCCTACAATGAGCAGTTCTTC
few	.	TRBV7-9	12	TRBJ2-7	CASSPLGYEQYF	TGTGCCAGCAGTCCCCTCGGCTACGAGCAGTACTTC
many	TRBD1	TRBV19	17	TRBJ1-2	CASSIGWTGDSNYGYTF	TGTGCCAGTAGTATAGGTTGGACAGGGGACTCAAACTATGGCTACACCTTC
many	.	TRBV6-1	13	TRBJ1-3	CAGGWGFGNTIYF	TGTGCCGGGGGGTGGGGGTTTGGAAACACCATATATTTT
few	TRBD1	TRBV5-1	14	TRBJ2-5	CASSLDRGHETQYF	TGCGCCAGCAGCTTAGACAGGGGGCATGAGACCCAGTACTTC
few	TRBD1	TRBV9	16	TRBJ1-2	CASSGGPRTGSYGYTF	TGTGCCAGCAGCGGAGGGCCCAGGACAGGATCCTATGGCTACACCTTC
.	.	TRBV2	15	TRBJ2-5	CASRKDFWRKETQYF	TGTGCCAGCAGGAAGGACTTCTGGAGGAAAGAGACCCAGTACTTC
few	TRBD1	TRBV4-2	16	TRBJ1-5	CASSQKTGTGDQPQHF	TGTGCCAGCAGCCAAAAAACCGGGACAGGGGATCAGCCCCAGCATTTT
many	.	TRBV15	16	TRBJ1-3	CATSRGPGGSGNTIYF	TGTGCCACCAGCAGAGGCCCAGGTGGCTCTGGAAACACCATATATTTT
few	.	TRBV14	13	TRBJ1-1	CASSQQRSTEAFF	TGTGCCAGCAGCCAGCAGAGGAGCACTGAAGCTTTCTTT
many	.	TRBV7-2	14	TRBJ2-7	CASSHGNGPYEQYF	TGTGCCAGCAGCCACGGGAATGGCCCCTACGAGCAGTACTTC
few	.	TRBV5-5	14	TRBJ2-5	CASSFSGSGETQYF	TGTGCCAGCAGCTTTTCTGGGTCCGGGGAGACCCAGTACTTC
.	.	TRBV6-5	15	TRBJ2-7	CASSYGWTDSYEQYF	TGTGCCAGCAGTTACGGGTGGACTGACTCCTACGAGCAGTACTTC
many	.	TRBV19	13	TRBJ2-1	CASSIAQAGEQFF	TGTGCCAGTAGTATAGCCCAGGCGGGTGAGCAGTTCTTC
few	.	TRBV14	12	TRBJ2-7	CASSQDPREQYF	TGTGCCAGCAGCCAAGATCCCCGGGAGCAGTACTTC
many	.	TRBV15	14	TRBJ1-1	CATSTSPRDTEAFF	TGTGCCACCAGCACCTCCCCCCGAGACACTGAAGCTTTCTTT
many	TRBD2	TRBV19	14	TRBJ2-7	CASSGGRETYEQYF	TGTGCCAGTAGTGGAGGGAGGGAAACCTACGAGCAGTACTTC
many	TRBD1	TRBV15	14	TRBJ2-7	CATGDGTAPNEQYF	TGTGCCACCGGGGACGGGACAGCCCCTAACGAGCAGTACTTC
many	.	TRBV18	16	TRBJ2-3	CASSPGQGIPTDTQYF	TGTGCCAGCTCACCGGGGCAGGGAATCCCCACAGATACGCAGTATTTT
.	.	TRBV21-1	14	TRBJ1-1	CASTVLQGVTEAFF	TGTGCCAGCACCGTATTACAGGGAGTCACTGAAGCTTTCTTT
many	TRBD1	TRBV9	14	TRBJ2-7	CASTPGQVSYEQYF	TGTGCCAGCACCCCGGGACAGGTCTCCTACGAGCAGTACTTC
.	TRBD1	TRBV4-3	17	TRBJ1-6	CASSQKIGQGRASPLHF	TGCGCCAGCAGCCAAAAGATTGGACAGGGGCGCGCTTCACCCCTCCACTTT
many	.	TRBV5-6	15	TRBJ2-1	CASSLLAGTYNEQFF	TGTGCCAGCAGCTTGCTCGCGGGGACCTACAATGAGCAGTTCTTC